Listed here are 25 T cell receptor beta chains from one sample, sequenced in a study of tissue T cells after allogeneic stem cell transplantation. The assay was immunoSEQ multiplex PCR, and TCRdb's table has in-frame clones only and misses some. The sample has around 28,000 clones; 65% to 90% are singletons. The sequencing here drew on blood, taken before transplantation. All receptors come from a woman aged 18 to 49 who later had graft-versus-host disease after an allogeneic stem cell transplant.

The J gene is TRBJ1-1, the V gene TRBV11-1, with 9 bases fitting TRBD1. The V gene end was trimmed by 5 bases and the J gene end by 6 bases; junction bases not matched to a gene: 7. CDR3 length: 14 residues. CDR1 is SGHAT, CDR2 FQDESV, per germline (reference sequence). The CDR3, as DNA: TGTGCCAGCAGCAGGGGACAGGGTGCCCCTGAAGCTTTCTTT. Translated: CASSRGQGAPEAFF.

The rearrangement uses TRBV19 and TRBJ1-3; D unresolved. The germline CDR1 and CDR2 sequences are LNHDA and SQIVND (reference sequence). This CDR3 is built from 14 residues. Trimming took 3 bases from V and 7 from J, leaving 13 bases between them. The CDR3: CASSMTSAGNTIYF. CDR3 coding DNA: TGTGCCAGTAGTATGACTTCCGCGGGCAACACCATATATTTT.

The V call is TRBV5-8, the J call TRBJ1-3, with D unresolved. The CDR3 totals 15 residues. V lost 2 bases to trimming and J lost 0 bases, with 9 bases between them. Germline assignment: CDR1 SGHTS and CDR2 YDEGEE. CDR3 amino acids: CASSFRRSSGNTIYF. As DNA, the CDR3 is TGTGCCAGCAGCTTCAGGCGGAGCTCTGGAAACACCATATATTTT.

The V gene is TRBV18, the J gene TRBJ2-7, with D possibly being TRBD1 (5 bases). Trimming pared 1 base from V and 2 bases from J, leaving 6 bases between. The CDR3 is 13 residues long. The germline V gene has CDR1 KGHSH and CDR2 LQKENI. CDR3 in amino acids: CASSPQGAYEQYF. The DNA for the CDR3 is TGTGCCAGCTCACCACAAGGGGCCTACGAGCAGTACTTC.

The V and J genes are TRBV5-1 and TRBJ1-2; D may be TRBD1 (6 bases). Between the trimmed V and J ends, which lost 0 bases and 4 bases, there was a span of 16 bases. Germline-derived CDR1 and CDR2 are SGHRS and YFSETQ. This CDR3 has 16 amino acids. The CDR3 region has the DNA TGCGCCAGCAGCTTGGAGGGGGGGCCCCTTGGCTATGGCTACACCTTC. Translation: CASSLEGGPLGYGYTF.

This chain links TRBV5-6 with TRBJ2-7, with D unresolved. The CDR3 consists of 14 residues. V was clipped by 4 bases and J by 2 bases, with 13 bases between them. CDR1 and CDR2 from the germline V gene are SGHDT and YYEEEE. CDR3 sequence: CASSPDLGAYEQYF. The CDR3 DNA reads TGTGCCAGCAGCCCGGACCTGGGCGCCTACGAGCAGTACTTC. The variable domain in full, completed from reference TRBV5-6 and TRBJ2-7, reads DAGVTQSPTHLIKTRGQQVTLRCSPKSGHDTVSWYQQALGQGPQFIFQYYEEEERQRGNFPDRFSGHQFPNYSSELNVNALLLGDSALYLCASSPDLGAYEQYFGPGTRLTVT.

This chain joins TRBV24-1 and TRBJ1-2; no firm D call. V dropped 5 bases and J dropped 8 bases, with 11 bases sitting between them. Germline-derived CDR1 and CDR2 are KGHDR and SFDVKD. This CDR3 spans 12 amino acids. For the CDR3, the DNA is TGTGCCACCAGTGGGGAGGAGGAGGGCTACACCTTC. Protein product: CATSGEEEGYTF.

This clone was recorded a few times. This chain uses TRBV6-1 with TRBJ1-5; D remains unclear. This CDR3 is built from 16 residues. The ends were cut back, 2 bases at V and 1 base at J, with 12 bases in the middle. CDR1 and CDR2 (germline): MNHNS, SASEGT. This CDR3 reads CASSELGSGSNQPQHF. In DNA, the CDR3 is TGTGCCAGCAGTGAATTAGGCTCGGGGAGCAATCAGCCCCAGCATTTT.

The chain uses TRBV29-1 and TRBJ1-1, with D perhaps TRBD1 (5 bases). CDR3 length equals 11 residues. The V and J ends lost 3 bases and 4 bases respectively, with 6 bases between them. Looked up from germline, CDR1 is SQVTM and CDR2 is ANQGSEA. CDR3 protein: CSVEGGTEAFF. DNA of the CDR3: TGCAGCGTTGAGGGGGGCACTGAAGCTTTCTTT.

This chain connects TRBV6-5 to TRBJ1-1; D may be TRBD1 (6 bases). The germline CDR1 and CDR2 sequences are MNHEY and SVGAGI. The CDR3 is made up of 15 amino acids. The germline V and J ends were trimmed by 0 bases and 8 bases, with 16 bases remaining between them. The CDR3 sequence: CASSYSRGGVKEAFF. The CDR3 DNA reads TGTGCCAGCAGTTACTCGAGGGGGGGCGTTAAAGAAGCTTTCTTT.

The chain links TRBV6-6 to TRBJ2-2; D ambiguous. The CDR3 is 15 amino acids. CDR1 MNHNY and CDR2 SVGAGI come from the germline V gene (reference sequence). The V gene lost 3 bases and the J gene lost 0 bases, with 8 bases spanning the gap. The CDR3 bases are TGTGCCAGCAGTTATGATGACACGAACACCGGGGAGCTGTTTTTT. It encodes CASSYDDTNTGELFF.

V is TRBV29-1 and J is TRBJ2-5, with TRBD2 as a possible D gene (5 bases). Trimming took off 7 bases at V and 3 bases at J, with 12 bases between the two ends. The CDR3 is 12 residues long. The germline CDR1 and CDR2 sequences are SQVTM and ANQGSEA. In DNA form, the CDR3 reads TGCAGCGCCCAGGACTCTAAAGAGACCCAGTACTTC. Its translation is CSAQDSKETQYF. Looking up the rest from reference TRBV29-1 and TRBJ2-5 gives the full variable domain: SAVISQKPSRDICQRGTSLTIQCQVDSQVTMMFWYRQQPGQSLTLIATANQGSEATYESGFVIDKFPISRPNLTFSTLTVSNMSPEDSSIYLCSAQDSKETQYFGPGTRLLVL.

CDR3 region: CASSLSGAYEQYF. Written as DNA, the CDR3 is TGTGCCAGCAGCTTATCCGGGGCTTACGAGCAGTACTTC. V usage is TRBV7-2 and J usage is TRBJ2-7; D may match TRBD1 or TRBD2 (5 bases each). This CDR3 is built from 13 residues. V lost 2 bases and J 4 bases, leaving 9 bases between the germline ends. The V gene's germline CDR1 is SGHTA and CDR2 FQGNSA. Using reference TRBV7-2 and TRBJ2-7 for the parts outside the CDR3, the full variable domain is GAGVSQSPSNKVTEKGKDVELRCDPISGHTALYWYRQSLGQGLEFLIYFQGNSAPDKSGLPSDRFSAERTGGSVSTLTIQRTQQEDSAVYLCASSLSGAYEQYFGPGTRLTVT.

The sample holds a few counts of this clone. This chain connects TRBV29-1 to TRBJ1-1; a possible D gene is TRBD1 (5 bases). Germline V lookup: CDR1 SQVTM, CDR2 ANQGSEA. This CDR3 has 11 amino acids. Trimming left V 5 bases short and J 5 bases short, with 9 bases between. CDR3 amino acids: CSVTGLTEAFF. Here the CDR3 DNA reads TGCAGCGTTACAGGCCTTACTGAAGCTTTCTTT.

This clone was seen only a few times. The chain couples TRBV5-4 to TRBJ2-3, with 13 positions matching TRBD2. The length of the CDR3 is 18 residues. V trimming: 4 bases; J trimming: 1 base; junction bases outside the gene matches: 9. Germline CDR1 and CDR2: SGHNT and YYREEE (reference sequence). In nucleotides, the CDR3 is TGTGCCAGCAGCCGGACTAGCGGGAGTTCGCGAGGCACAGATACGCAGTATTTT. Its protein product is CASSRTSGSSRGTDTQYF.

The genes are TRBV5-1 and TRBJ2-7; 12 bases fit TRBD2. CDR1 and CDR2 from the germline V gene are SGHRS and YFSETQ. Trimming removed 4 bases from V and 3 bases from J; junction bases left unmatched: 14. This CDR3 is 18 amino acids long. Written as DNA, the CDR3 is TGCGCCAGCAGCCCAAAAACCCGCCCGACTAGCGGGGGCTACGAGCAGTACTTC. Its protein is CASSPKTRPTSGGYEQYF.

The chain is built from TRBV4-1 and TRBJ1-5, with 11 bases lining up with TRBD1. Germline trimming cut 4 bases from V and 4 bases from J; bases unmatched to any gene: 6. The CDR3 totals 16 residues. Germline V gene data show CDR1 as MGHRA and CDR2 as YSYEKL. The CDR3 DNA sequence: TGCGCCAGCAGCCCCCCGGACAGGGGGCTAAATCAGCCCCAGCATTTT. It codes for CASSPPDRGLNQPQHF.

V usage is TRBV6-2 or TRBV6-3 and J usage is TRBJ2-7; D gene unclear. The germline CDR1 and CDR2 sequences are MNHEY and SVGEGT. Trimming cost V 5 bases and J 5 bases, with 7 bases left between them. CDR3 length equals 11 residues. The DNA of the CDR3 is TGTGCCAGCAGTCCCGGACACGAGCAGTACTTC. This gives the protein CASSPGHEQYF.

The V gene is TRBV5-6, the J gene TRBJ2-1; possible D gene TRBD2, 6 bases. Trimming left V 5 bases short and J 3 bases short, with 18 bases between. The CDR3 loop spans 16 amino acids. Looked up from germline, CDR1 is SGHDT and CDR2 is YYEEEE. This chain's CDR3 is CASRPIRDSNYNEQFF. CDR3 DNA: TGTGCCAGCAGACCAATCCGGGACTCAAACTACAATGAGCAGTTCTTC.

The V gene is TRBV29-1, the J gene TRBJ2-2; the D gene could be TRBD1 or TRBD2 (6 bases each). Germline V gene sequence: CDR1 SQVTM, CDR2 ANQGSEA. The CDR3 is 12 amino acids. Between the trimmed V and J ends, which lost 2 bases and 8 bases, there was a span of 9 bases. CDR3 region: CSVEWGAGELFF. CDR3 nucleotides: TGCAGCGTTGAATGGGGGGCAGGGGAGCTGTTTTTT.

The CDR3: CASSYQGGHTEAFF. The CDR3 DNA reads TGTGCCAGCAGCTACCAGGGGGGACACACTGAAGCTTTCTTT. The chain carries TRBV7-8 and TRBJ1-1; TRBD1 matches at 7 bases. From germline, CDR1 is SGHVS and CDR2 FQNEAQ. The CDR3 is 14 residues long. The junction had 5 bases not matched to a gene; V was cut back by 4 bases and J by 3 bases.

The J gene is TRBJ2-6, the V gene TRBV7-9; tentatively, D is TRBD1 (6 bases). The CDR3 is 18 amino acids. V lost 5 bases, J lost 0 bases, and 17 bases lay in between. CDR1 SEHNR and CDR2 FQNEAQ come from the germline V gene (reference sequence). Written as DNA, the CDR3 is TGTGCCAGCAGCCCATCGAGGGGACAAATCTCTGGGGCCAACGTCCTGACTTTC. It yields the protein CASSPSRGQISGANVLTF.

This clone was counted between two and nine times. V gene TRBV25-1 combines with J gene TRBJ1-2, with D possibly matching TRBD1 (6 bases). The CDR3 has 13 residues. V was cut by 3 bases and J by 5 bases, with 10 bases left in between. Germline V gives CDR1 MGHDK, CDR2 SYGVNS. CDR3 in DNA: TGTGCCAGCAGTGAGGCAGGGGAGTATGGCTACACCTTC. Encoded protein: CASSEAGEYGYTF.

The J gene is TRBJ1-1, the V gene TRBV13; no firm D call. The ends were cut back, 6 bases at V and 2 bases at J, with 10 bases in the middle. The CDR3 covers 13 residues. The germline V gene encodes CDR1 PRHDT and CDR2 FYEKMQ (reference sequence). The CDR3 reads CASRPGPNTEAFF. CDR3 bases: TGTGCCAGCAGACCAGGTCCAAACACTGAAGCTTTCTTT.

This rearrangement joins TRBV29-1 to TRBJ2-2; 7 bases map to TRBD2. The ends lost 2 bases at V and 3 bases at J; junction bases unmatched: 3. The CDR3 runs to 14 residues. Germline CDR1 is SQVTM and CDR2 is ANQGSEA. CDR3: CSVEKAGYTGELFF. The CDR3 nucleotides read TGCAGCGTTGAAAAAGCGGGGTACACCGGGGAGCTGTTTTTT.